Shown below are 18 T cell receptor beta chains from a single sample sequenced in a study of cytomegalovirus exposure and HLA in healthy donors. The primer mix had 60 Vbeta and 13 Jbeta primers. Some clones are missing from TCRdb's copy, which holds only in-frame ones; the method was immunoSEQ multiplex PCR. Seen here are under 300,000 clones, 80% to 90% observed once, and the top ten hold about 2%. The sequenced material came from PBMCs. Receptors originate from a woman between 35 and 50 years old in good health and CMV-seropositive.

With respect to this clone: Other DNA sequences in this specimen translate into the identical CDR3. The V call is TRBV30, the J call TRBJ1-5; D is unresolved. Trimming removed 0 bases at V and 4 bases at J, with 7 bases between. Germline V lookup: CDR1 GTSNPN, CDR2 SVGIG (reference sequence). The CDR3 is 13 residues long. CDR3 nucleotide sequence: TGTGCCTGGAGTGTCCGGGGAAATCAGCCCCAGCATTTT. The encoded protein is CAWSVRGNQPQHF.

This clone has just one count. The chain has TRBV9 and TRBJ2-3; 8 nucleotides line up with TRBD2. Germline CDR1 is SGDLS and CDR2 is YYNGEE. The J segment lost 1 base and the V segment lost 8 bases, leaving 27 bases of the junction unmatched. This CDR3 contains 21 residues. The CDR3 bases are TGTGCCAGTTTTCCCCCACAACAGGACACCACCGGGACTAGAGGCACAGATACGCAGTATTTT. Amino acid sequence: CASFPPQQDTTGTRGTDTQYF.

The chain uses TRBV25-1 and TRBJ2-5, with 13 bases lining up with TRBD2. This CDR3 has 17 amino acids. Trimming at V came to 8 bases and at J to 3 bases, leaving 12 bases not matched to a gene. CDR1 is MGHDK and CDR2 is SYGVNS in the germline V gene. The CDR3 reads CASGLTRTSGREETQYF. CDR3 DNA sequence: TGTGCCAGCGGGCTAACCAGAACTAGCGGGAGGGAAGAGACCCAGTACTTC. Drawing the rest from reference TRBV25-1 and TRBJ2-5, the complete variable domain is EADIYQTPRYLVIGTGKKITLECSQTMGHDKMYWYQQDPGMELHLIHYSYGVNSTEKGDLSSESTVSRIRTEHFPLTLESARPSHTSQYLCASGLTRTSGREETQYFGPGTRLLVL.

The rearrangement links TRBV5-1 to TRBJ2-7; TRBD2 matches at 7 bases. J lost 2 bases, V lost 0 bases, and 2 bases had no gene match. Germline CDR1 SGHRS, CDR2 YFSETQ. The CDR3 has 14 residues. CDR3 nucleotide sequence: TGCGCCAGCAGCTTGGCGGGACTACCCTACGAGCAGTACTTC. Translating it yields CASSLAGLPYEQYF. Full variable domain (remainder filled in from reference TRBV5-1 and TRBJ2-7): KAGVTQTPRYLIKTRGQQVTLSCSPISGHRSVSWYQQTPGQGLQFLFEYFSETQRNKGNFPGRFSGRQFSNSRSEMNVSTLELGDSALYLCASSLAGLPYEQYFGPGTRLTVT.

The chain recombines TRBV5-5 with TRBJ2-1; TRBD2 agrees at 10 bases. The CDR3 is made up of 16 amino acids. The germline gives CDR1 SGHKS, CDR2 YYEKEE (reference sequence). Trimming at V came to 0 bases and at J to 6 bases, leaving 6 bases not matched to a gene. CDR3: CASSLVTPSGSNEQFF. In DNA form, the CDR3 reads TGTGCCAGCAGCTTGGTAACACCTAGCGGGAGCAATGAGCAGTTCTTC.

The CDR3 DNA follows: TGTGCCAGTAGTGGCCGGGACAGGGGGGACTATGGCTACACCTTC. Protein product: CASSGRDRGDYGYTF. This chain uses TRBV19 with TRBJ1-2; 11 bases fit TRBD1. The germline CDR1 and CDR2 sequences are LNHDA and SQIVND (reference sequence). The CDR3 spans 15 residues. V gave up 5 bases and J gave up 3 bases; unmatched junction bases: 5.

V is TRBV5-1 and J is TRBJ1-3; 7 bases line up with TRBD1. The CDR3 consists of 16 residues. Germline CDR1 SGHRS, CDR2 YFSETQ. The V and J ends lost 5 bases and 3 bases, in that order; junction bases with no gene match: 11. CDR3 DNA: TGCGCCAGCAGTGAGAGAGGAGGGGGCTTTGGAAACACCATATATTTT. This sequence encodes CASSERGGGFGNTIYF.

Concerning this clone itself: The same CDR3 also results from other DNA sequences found in this sample. The chain is built from TRBV9 and TRBJ2-5; D might be TRBD2 (5 bases). There are 13 residues in the CDR3. Germline V gene lookup returns CDR1 SGDLS and CDR2 YYNGEE. With 0 bases removed from V and 4 bases from J, the gap between germline ends came to 7 bases. The CDR3 is CASSVARGETQYF. The CDR3 coding sequence is TGTGCCAGCAGCGTAGCCCGGGGAGAGACCCAGTACTTC.

The V call is TRBV2, the J call TRBJ1-2; 7 nucleotides line up with TRBD1. The V gene end was trimmed by 6 bases and the J gene end by 7 bases; junction bases not matched to a gene: 17. The CDR3 extends over 16 amino acids. Germline V lookup: CDR1 SNHLY, CDR2 FYNNEI. Here the CDR3 DNA reads TGTGCCAGCAGGAGGGGGCTAGCTGCTGGTGAGGGTGGCTACACCTTC. This encodes CASRRGLAAGEGGYTF.

The V gene is TRBV4-3, the J gene TRBJ2-7; D is possibly TRBD1 (5 bases). Trimming shortened V by 1 base and J by 2 bases, and 18 bases separated the two germline ends. Germline CDR1 reads LGHNA; CDR2 reads YSLEER. This CDR3 has 17 amino acids. The CDR3 sequence is CASSQGFKQEFTYEQYF. In DNA, the CDR3 is TGCGCCAGCAGCCAAGGGTTCAAACAGGAATTTACCTACGAGCAGTACTTC.

The chain is built from TRBV11-2 and TRBJ2-1; TRBD1 matches 9 bases. The germline gives CDR1 SGHAT, CDR2 FQNNGV. The CDR3 is 16 amino acids. Losses at the gene ends were 4 bases for V and 4 bases for J; bases not matched to a gene: 8. This CDR3 reads CASSWVGDRVYNEQFF. CDR3 nucleotides: TGTGCCAGCAGCTGGGTTGGGGACAGGGTTTACAATGAGCAGTTCTTC.

The V gene is TRBV5-1, the J gene TRBJ2-2; 8 bases match TRBD2. The V segment lost 2 bases and the J segment 6 bases; nucleotides outside the gene matches: 9. The CDR3 covers 16 residues. Per germline, CDR1 SGHRS and CDR2 YFSETQ. The CDR3 nucleotides read TGCGCCAGCAGCTTAGGAAGCGGGAGTACTTCCGGGGAGCTGTTTTTT. As protein: CASSLGSGSTSGELFF.

The chain is built from TRBV19 and TRBJ2-5, with 8 bases aligning to TRBD1. The J call is in doubt because the DNA end fits TRBJ2-7 better. The CDR3 runs 16 residues. From germline, CDR1 is LNHDA and CDR2 SQIVND (reference sequence). DNA for the CDR3: TGTGCCAGTAGTACCGGCTGGCAGGGGGCTTCCTACGAGCAGTACTTC. This encodes CASSTGWQGASYEQYF.

The chain joins TRBV11-2 to TRBJ2-7; TRBD2 agrees at 13 bases. There are 14 residues in the CDR3. Germline loops: CDR1 SGHAT, CDR2 FQNNGV. V shed 5 bases, J shed 9 bases, and the junction held 7 bases outside the gene matches. The CDR3 reads CASSIGLAGAGQYF. The CDR3 DNA reads as TGTGCCAGCAGCATCGGACTAGCGGGAGCGGGGCAGTACTTC.

The CDR3 DNA sequence: TGTGCCAGCAGCTTGGGCCCGGGAGCCCACGAGACCCAGTACTTC. Its protein is CASSLGPGAHETQYF. The J gene is TRBJ2-5, the V gene TRBV7-3; the D gene is possibly TRBD2 (6 bases). Per germline, CDR1 SGHTA and CDR2 FQGTGA. The CDR3 consists of 15 residues. With 3 bases removed from V and 5 bases from J, the gap between germline ends came to 16 bases.

The chain uses TRBV9 and TRBJ1-1, with 7 bases aligning to TRBD1. The CDR3 is made up of 13 amino acids. The trim removed 3 bases at V and 6 bases at J, leaving 5 bases unmatched. Germline CDR1 reads SGDLS; CDR2 reads YYNGEE. CDR3 loop: CASSGGQLSEAFF. CDR3 coding DNA: TGTGCCAGCAGCGGGGGACAGCTCTCTGAAGCTTTCTTT. Looking up the rest from reference TRBV9 and TRBJ1-1 gives the full variable domain: DSGVTQTPKHLITATGQRVTLRCSPRSGDLSVYWYQQSLDQGLQFLIQYYNGEERAKGNILERFSAQQFPDLHSELNLSSLELGDSALYFCASSGGQLSEAFFGQGTRLTVV.

V usage is TRBV7-2 and J usage is TRBJ2-7, with 9 positions matching TRBD1. The CDR3 is made up of 15 amino acids. Per the germline V gene, CDR1 is SGHTA and CDR2 is FQGNSA. J lost 2 bases, V lost 5 bases, and 7 bases had no gene match. Here the CDR3 DNA reads TGTGCCAGCAGCCGGGGACAGGGTGGGACCTACGAGCAGTACTTC. Translating gives CASSRGQGGTYEQYF.

The chain recombines TRBV5-1 with TRBJ1-2; unclear D gene. Between the trimmed V and J ends, which lost 3 bases and 2 bases, there was a span of 11 bases. There are 14 residues in the CDR3. The germline gives CDR1 SGHRS, CDR2 YFSETQ. In DNA form, the CDR3 reads TGCGCCAGCAGCTCAAGCGGGCCAAACTATGGCTACACCTTC. Its protein product is CASSSSGPNYGYTF.